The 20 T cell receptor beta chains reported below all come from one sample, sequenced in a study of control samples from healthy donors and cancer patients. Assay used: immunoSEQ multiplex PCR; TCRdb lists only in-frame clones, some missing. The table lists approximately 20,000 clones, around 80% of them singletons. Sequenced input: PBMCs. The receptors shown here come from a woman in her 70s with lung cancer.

The CDR3 region has the DNA TGTGCCAGCAGTTTACTTAGCGACTACACCGGGGAGCTGTTTTTT. Its protein product is CASSLLSDYTGELFF. The chain is built from TRBV27 and TRBJ2-2; TRBD2 is a possible D gene (5 bases). CDR1 is MNHEY and CDR2 is SMNVEV in the germline V gene (reference sequence). V was cut by 2 bases and J by 3 bases, with 10 bases left in between. This CDR3 spans 15 amino acids.

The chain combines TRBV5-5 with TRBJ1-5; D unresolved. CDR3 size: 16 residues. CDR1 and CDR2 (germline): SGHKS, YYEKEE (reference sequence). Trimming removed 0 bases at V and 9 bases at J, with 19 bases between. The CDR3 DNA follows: TGTGCCAGCAGCTTGGGTGCTAGTCAGGCTATGGGGCCCCAGCATTTT. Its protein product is CASSLGASQAMGPQHF.

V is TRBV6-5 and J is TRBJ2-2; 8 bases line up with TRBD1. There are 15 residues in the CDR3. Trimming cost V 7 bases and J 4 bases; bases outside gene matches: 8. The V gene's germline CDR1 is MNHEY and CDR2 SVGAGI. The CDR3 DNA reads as TGTGCCAGCACCTCAGGGGGCGCGGGCACCGGGGAGCTGTTTTTT. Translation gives CASTSGGAGTGELFF.

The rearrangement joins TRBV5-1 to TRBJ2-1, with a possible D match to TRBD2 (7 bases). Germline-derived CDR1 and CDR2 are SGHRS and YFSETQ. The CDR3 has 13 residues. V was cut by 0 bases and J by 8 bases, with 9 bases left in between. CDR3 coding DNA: TGCGCCAGCAGCTTGGTCGGGGGGCATGAGCAGTTCTTC. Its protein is CASSLVGGHEQFF.

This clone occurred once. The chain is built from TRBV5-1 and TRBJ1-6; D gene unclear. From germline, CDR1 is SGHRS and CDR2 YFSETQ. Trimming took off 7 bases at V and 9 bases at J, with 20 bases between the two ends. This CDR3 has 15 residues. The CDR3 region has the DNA TGCGCCAGCCGATTGACATCCCAACGGGGTTCACCCCTCCACTTT. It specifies CASRLTSQRGSPLHF.

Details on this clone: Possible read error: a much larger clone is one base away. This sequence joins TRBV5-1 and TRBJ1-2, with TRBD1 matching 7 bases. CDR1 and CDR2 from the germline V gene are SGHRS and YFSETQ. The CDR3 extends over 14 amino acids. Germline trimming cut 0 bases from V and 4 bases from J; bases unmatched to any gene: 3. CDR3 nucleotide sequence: TGCGCCAGCAGCTTGGAGGCAGGGGGCTATGGCTACACCTTC. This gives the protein CASSLEAGGYGYTF.

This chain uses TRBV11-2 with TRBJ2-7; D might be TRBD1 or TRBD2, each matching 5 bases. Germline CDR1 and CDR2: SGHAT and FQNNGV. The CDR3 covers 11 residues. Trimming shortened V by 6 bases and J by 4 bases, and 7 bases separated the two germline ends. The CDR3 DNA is TGTGCCAGCAGTGGGGGATACGAGCAGTACTTC. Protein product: CASSGGYEQYF.

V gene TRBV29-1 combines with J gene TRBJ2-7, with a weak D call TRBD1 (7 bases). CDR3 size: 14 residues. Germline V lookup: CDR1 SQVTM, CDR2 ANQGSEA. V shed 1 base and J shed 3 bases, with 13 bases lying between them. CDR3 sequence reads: CSVEGSGGLYEQYF. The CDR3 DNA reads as TGCAGCGTTGAAGGGTCAGGGGGACTCTACGAGCAGTACTTC.

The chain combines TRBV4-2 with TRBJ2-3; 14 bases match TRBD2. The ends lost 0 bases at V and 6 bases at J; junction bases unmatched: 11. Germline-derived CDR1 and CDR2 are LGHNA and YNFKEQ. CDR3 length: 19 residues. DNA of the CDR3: TGTGCCAGCAGCCAAGAGCCTCCAGGACTAGCGGGAGGTTCGGATACGCAGTATTTT. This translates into CASSQEPPGLAGGSDTQYF.

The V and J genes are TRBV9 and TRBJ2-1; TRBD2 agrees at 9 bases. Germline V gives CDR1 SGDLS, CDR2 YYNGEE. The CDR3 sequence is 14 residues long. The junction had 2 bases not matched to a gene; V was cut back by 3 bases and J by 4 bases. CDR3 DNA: TGTGCCAGCAGCGGCGGGAGGGGATACAATGAGCAGTTCTTC. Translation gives CASSGGRGYNEQFF.

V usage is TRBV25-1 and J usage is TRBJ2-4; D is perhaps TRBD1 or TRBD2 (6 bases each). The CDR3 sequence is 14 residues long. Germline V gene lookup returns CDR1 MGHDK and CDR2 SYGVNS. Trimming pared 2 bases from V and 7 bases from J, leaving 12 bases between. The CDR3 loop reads CASSEPGAWNIQYF. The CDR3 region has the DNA TGTGCCAGCAGTGAACCGGGGGCTTGGAACATTCAGTACTTC.

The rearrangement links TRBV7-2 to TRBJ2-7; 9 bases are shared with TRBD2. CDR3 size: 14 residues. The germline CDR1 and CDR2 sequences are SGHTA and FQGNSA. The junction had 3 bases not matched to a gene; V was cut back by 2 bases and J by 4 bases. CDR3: CASSLLAGVYEQYF. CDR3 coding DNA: TGTGCCAGCAGCTTATTAGCGGGAGTATACGAGCAGTACTTC.

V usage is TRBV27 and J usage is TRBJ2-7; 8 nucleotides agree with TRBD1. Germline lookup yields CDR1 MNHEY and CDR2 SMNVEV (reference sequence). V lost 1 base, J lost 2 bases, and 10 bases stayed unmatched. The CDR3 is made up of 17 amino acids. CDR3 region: CASSLYPPQGVTYEQYF. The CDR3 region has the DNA TGTGCCAGCAGTTTATACCCGCCACAGGGGGTTACCTACGAGCAGTACTTC.

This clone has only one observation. The CDR3, as DNA: TGTGCCTGGAGTCAGGCCTATAGCAATCAGCCCCAGCATTTT. Translated: CAWSQAYSNQPQHF. The J gene is TRBJ1-5, the V gene TRBV30; D unresolved. V was shortened by 2 bases and J by 0 bases, with 8 bases between the two germline ends. The CDR3 has 14 residues. Germline V lookup: CDR1 GTSNPN, CDR2 SVGIG (reference sequence). The full variable domain, completed using reference TRBV30 and TRBJ1-5, is SQTIHQWPATLVQPVGSPLSLECTVEGTSNPNLYWYRQAAGRGLQLLFYSVGIGQISSEVPQNLSASRPQDRQFILSSKKLLLSDSGFYLCAWSQAYSNQPQHFGDGTRLSIL.

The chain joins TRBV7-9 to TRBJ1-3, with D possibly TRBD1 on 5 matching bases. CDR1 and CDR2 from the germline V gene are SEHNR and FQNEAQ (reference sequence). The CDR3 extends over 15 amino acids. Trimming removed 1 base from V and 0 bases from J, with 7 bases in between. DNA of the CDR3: TGTGCCAGCAGCTTAGACGGGGGCTCTGGAAACACCATATATTTT. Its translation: CASSLDGGSGNTIYF.

CDR3: CASSFPAWGETQYF. For the CDR3, the DNA is TGTGCCAGCAGCTTCCCCGCGTGGGGGGAGACCCAGTACTTC. The V call is TRBV7-2, the J call TRBJ2-5, with D perhaps matching TRBD1 or TRBD2 (5 bases each). Germline V gene data show CDR1 as SGHTA and CDR2 as FQGNSA. V lost 3 bases and J 5 bases, leaving 13 bases between the germline ends. The length of the CDR3 is 14 residues.

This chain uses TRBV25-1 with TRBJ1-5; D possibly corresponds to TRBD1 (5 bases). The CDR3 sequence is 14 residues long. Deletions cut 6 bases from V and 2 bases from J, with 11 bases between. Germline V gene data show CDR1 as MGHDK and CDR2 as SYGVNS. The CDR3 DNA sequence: TGTGCCAGCAGCGCAGGGTCGGGCAATCAGCCCCAGCATTTT. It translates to CASSAGSGNQPQHF.

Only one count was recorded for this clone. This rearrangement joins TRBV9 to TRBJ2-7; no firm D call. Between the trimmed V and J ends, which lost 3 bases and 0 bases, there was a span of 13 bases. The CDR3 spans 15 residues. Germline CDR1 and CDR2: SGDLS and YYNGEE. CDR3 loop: CASSGDAGGSYEQYF. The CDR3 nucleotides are TGTGCCAGCAGCGGAGATGCAGGCGGCTCCTACGAGCAGTACTTC.

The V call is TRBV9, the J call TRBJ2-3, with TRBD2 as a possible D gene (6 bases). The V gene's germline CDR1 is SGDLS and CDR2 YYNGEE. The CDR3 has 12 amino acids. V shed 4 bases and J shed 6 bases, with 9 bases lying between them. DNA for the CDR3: TGTGCCAGCAGCCCTGCGGGGGATACGCAGTATTTT. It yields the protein CASSPAGDTQYF.

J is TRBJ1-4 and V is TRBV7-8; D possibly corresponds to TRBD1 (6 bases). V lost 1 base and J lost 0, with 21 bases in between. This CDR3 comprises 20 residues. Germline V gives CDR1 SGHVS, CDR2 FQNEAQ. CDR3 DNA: TGTGCCAGCAGCTTAGGTCTGACGCGTTGGAGGGGGGCAACTAATGAAAAACTGTTTTTT. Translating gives CASSLGLTRWRGATNEKLFF.